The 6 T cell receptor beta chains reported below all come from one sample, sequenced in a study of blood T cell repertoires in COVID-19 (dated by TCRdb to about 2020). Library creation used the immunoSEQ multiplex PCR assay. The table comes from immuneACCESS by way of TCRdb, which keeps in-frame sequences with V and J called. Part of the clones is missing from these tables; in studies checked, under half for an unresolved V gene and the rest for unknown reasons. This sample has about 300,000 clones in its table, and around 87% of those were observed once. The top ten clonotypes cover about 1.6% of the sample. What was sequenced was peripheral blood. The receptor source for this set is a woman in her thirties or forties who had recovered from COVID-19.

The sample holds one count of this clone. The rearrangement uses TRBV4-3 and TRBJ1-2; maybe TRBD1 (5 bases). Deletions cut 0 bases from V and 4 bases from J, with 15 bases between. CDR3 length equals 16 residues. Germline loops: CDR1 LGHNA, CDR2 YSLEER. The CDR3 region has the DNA TGCGCCAGCAGCCAAGATCGGGTCAGGGCCAGCTATGGCTACACCTTC. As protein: CASSQDRVRASYGYTF.

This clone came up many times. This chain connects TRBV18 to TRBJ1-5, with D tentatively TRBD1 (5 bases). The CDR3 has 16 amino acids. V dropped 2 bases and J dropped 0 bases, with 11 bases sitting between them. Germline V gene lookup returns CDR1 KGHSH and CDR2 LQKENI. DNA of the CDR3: TGTGCCAGCTCACCATCTCGCGGGACTAGCAATCAGCCCCAGCATTTT. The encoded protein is CASSPSRGTSNQPQHF.

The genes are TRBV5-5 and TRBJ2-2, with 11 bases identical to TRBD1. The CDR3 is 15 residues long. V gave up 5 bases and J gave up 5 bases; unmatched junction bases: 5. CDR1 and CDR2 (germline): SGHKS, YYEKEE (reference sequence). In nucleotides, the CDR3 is TGTGCCAGCAGAGGACAGGGGGCAGGGACCGGGGAGCTGTTTTTT. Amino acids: CASRGQGAGTGELFF.

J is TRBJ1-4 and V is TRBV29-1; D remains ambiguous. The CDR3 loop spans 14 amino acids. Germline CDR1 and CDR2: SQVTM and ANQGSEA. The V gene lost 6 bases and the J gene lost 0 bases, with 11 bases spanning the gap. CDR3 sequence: CSVAEDATNEKLFF. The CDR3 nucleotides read TGCAGCGTCGCAGAAGATGCAACTAATGAAAAACTGTTTTTT. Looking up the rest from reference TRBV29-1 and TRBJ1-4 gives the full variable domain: SAVISQKPSRDICQRGTSLTIQCQVDSQVTMMFWYRQQPGQSLTLIATANQGSEATYESGFVIDKFPISRPNLTFSTLTVSNMSPEDSSIYLCSVAEDATNEKLFFGSGTQLSVL.

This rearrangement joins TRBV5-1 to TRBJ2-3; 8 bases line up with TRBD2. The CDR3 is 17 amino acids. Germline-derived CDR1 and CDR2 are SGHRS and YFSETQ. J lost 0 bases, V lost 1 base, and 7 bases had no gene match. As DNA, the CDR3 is TGCGCCAGCAGCTTGACAGTTAGCGGGGATAGCACAGATACGCAGTATTTT. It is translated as CASSLTVSGDSTDTQYF.

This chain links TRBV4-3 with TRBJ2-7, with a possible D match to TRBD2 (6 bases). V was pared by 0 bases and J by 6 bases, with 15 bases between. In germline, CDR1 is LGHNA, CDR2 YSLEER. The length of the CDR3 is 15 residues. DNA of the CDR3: TGCGCCAGCAGCCAAGACCGCGGGGCGCTTAGCGAGCAGTACTTC. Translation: CASSQDRGALSEQYF.